The T cell receptor beta chain described here comes from a study of T cell clones after liver transplantation. Germline CDR1 MNHNS, CDR2 SASEGT. CDR3 length: 13 amino acids. Trimming removed 3 bases from V and 6 bases from J, with 9 bases in between. Method: immunoSEQ multiplex PCR; TCRdb's copy keeps in-frame clones and lacks some. There are some 59,000 clones in the sample; about 70% occur only once, and 7.5% to 10% lies in the top ten. Comment on this clone: Other nucleotide sequences from this sample produce the same CDR3.

This sequence was found in a human patient who received a liver transplant. Some T cells may trace back to the graft donor. V usage is TRBV6-1 and J usage is TRBJ1-5; D possibly corresponds to TRBD1 (5 bases). Sequencing used CD4+ T cells from blood, obtained at the 22-month timepoint. The DNA for the CDR3 is TGTGCCAGCAGTGACAGGGAGGGTCAGCCCCAGCATTTT. Its translation is CASSDREGQPQHF.